The 19 T cell receptor beta chains reported below all come from one sample, sequenced in a study of CD8+CD57+ T cells in acquired aplastic anemia. Genomic DNA, serving as template, underwent TCR beta VDJ and CDR3 profiling. MiXCR, applied by TCRdb to the reads, yields one record per CDR3 protein. The profile shows about 140,000 distinct CDR3 sequences, more than 35% of them singletons. The sequencing sample was made of sorted CD4+, CD8+, or CD8+CD57+ T cells (not recorded which) from PBMCs. Source of these receptors: a human donor in good health, serving as a control.

As concerns this clonotype: With a much larger clone just one base away, this may be a read error. CDR3 region: CPSSSRGGNEKLFF. Here the CDR3 DNA reads TGTCCCAGCAGTTCGCGGGGCGGTAATGAAAAACTGTTTTTT. The genes are TRBV12-3 or TRBV12-4 and TRBJ1-4, with TRBD1 as a possible D gene (5 bases). The CDR3 is 14 residues long.

The chain recombines TRBV7-2 with TRBJ1-5; D is ambiguous. The CDR3 length is 14 residues. The germline gives CDR1 SGHTA, CDR2 FQGNSA. Trimming removed 11 bases from V and 1 base from J, with 15 bases in between. CDR3 in DNA: TGTGCCTGGAGTGTAGACTCGAGCAATCAGCCCCAGCATTTT. Its translation is CAWSVDSSNQPQHF.

A remark on this clonotype: A much larger clone sits a single nucleotide away, making a read error possible. The V call is TRBV9, the J call TRBJ1-4, with no clear D. The CDR3 is 15 amino acids. The V gene's germline CDR1 is SGDLS and CDR2 YYNGEE. The CDR3 region is CAGSVSLGSNEKLFF. In nucleotides, the CDR3 is TGTGCCGGCAGCGTAAGTCTAGGGTCGAACGAAAAACTGTTTTTT.

This clonotype was counted many times. This rearrangement joins TRBV12-3 or TRBV12-4 to TRBJ2-3, with TRBD1 as a possible D gene (5 bases). V lost 4 bases and J lost 6, with 8 bases in between. This CDR3 contains 12 residues. This chain's CDR3 is CASSSGSDTQYF. The CDR3 nucleotides are TGTGCCAGCAGTTCAGGGTCGGATACGCAGTATTTT.

This clonotype has ten or more counts. The chain employs TRBV7-2 and TRBJ1-2; D is undetermined. CDR3 length: 13 residues. Deletions cut 5 bases from V and 0 bases from J, with 7 bases between. CDR1 is SGHTA, CDR2 FQGNSA, per germline. The CDR3 loop is CASSPQANYGYTF. In DNA, the CDR3 is TGTGCCAGCAGCCCTCAAGCTAACTATGGCTACACCTTC.

In DNA, the CDR3 is TGCAGTGCTAGAGGGACCGGGGGATCGGAGACCCAGTACTTC. Translated, it gives CSARGTGGSETQYF. The chain couples TRBV20-1 to TRBJ2-5; maybe TRBD2 (6 bases). Germline CDR1 reads DFQATT; CDR2 reads SNEGSKA (reference sequence). CDR3 size: 14 residues. Trimming took 1 base from V and 5 from J, leaving 14 bases between them.

In regard to this clonotype: Germline and junction disagree at one end, which may indicate a read error. The V gene is TRBV19, the J gene TRBJ1-2; TRBD1 matches at 7 bases. The CDR3 is made up of 16 amino acids. Per germline, CDR1 LNHDA and CDR2 SQIVND (reference sequence). Written as DNA, the CDR3 is TGTGCCAGTGCACCGCCCGGGACAGCAGCTAACCATGGCTACACCTTC. Protein sequence: CASAPPGTAANHGYTF.

This rearrangement joins TRBV19 to TRBJ2-2; D call uncertain. CDR1 and CDR2 (germline): LNHDA, SQIVND (reference sequence). There are 12 residues in the CDR3. V lost 4 bases, J lost 3 bases, and 3 bases lay in between. In nucleotides, the CDR3 is TGTGCCAGTAGTACACACACCGGGGAGCTGTTTTTT. It codes for CASSTHTGELFF.

The rearrangement uses TRBV2 and TRBJ1-5; 8 bases agree with TRBD1. Germline CDR1 SNHLY, CDR2 FYNNEI. This CDR3 has 15 residues. The CDR3 region has the DNA TGTGCTAGCCAACTAGACAGGGGAATAACCCAGACCCAGCATTTT. It codes for CASQLDRGITQTQHF.

This clonotype was counted between two and nine times. This sequence joins TRBV12-5 and TRBJ1-1; 9 bases map to TRBD1. The V gene end was trimmed by 2 bases and the J gene end by 2 bases; junction bases not matched to a gene: 6. Germline CDR1 is LGHNT and CDR2 is FRNRAP. The CDR3 totals 16 residues. The CDR3 nucleotides read TGTGCTAGTGGTTTGCCCAGGACAGGGGTAAACACTGAAGCTTTCTTT. Amino acid sequence: CASGLPRTGVNTEAFF.

The chain uses TRBV30 and TRBJ2-1; possibly TRBD1 for D (5 bases). Trimming removed 1 base from V and 12 bases from J, with 16 bases in between. The germline CDR1 and CDR2 sequences are GTSNPN and SVGIG (reference sequence). The length of the CDR3 is 13 residues. CDR3 amino acids: CAWSEDSRSAQFF. CDR3 DNA sequence: TGTGCCTGGAGTGAAGACAGTCGCTCTGCGCAGTTCTTC. Based on the CDR3 plus reference TRBV30 and TRBJ2-1, the full variable domain is SQTIHQWPATLVQPVGSPLSLECTVEGTSNPNLYWYRQAAGRGLQLLFYSVGIGQISSEVPQNLSASRPQDRQFILSSKKLLLSDSGFYLCAWSEDSRSAQFFGPGTRLTVL.

This clonotype turned up a few times. The chain combines TRBV19 with TRBJ1-5; 8 nucleotides line up with TRBD1. Trimming at V came to 4 bases and at J to 5 bases, leaving 10 bases not matched to a gene. This CDR3 is 16 amino acids long. Looked up from germline, CDR1 is LNHDA and CDR2 is SQIVND (reference sequence). The CDR3: CASSTYLDRADQPQHF. CDR3 DNA: TGTGCCAGTAGTACCTACCTGGACAGGGCCGATCAGCCCCAGCATTTT.

A word on this clonotype: A junction boundary mismatches the germline segment, possibly from a read error. The genes are TRBV5-4 and TRBJ1-2; D gene uncertain. The CDR3 runs 13 residues. Looked up from germline, CDR1 is SGHNT and CDR2 is YYREEE (reference sequence). CDR3 region: CTSSTPLSSGYTF. CDR3 sequence (DNA): TGTACCAGCAGCACGCCTTTAAGCAGTGGCTACACCTTC.

This clonotype was counted ten times or more. This chain uses TRBV15 with TRBJ1-5, with a weak D call TRBD1 (5 bases). V lost 0 bases to trimming and J lost 5 bases, with 17 bases between them. This CDR3 has 17 residues. Per the germline V gene, CDR1 is LNHNV and CDR2 is YYDKDF (reference sequence). The chain's CDR3 is CATSRDGVISGDQPQHF. CDR3 DNA: TGTGCCACCAGCAGAGATGGCGTGATTTCGGGGGATCAGCCCCAGCATTTT.

This clonotype showed up many times. V is TRBV5-1 and J is TRBJ1-1; D not resolved. V lost 4 bases and J lost 1, with 8 bases in between. This CDR3 spans 13 amino acids. The germline V gene encodes CDR1 SGHRS and CDR2 YFSETQ. As DNA, the CDR3 is TGCGCCAGCAGCAAGGGTACGAACACTGAAGCTTTCTTT. Its protein is CASSKGTNTEAFF.

On this clonotype itself: This may arise from a read error, as a much more abundant clone is one base away. This chain uses TRBV12-3 or TRBV12-4 with TRBJ1-6; the D gene is possibly TRBD1 (6 bases). The CDR3 length is 14 residues. DNA for the CDR3: TGTGCCAGCAAGGGACAAAGCTATAATTCACCCCTCCGCTTT. Translation gives CASKGQSYNSPLRF.

CDR3 residues: CASSTGTGTGEQYF. The CDR3 DNA follows: TGTGCCAGCAGCACCGGGACAGGGACGGGCGAGCAGTACTTC. The V and J genes are TRBV7-8 and TRBJ2-7; 9 nucleotides agree with TRBD1. The CDR3 extends over 14 amino acids. In germline, CDR1 is SGHVS, CDR2 FQNEAQ. J was trimmed by 6 bases and V by 5 bases; bases with no gene match: 8.

This chain links TRBV20-1 with TRBJ1-2; perhaps TRBD1 as D (6 bases). Deletions cut 8 bases from V and 0 bases from J, with 16 bases between. This CDR3 is built from 14 residues. CDR1 and CDR2 from the germline V gene are DFQATT and SNEGSKA (reference sequence). CDR3 amino acids: CSLPGGGPNYGYTF. The CDR3 DNA reads TGCAGTCTCCCTGGGGGGGGCCCTAACTATGGCTACACCTTC.

This clonotype was counted a few times. V and J are TRBV5-4 and TRBJ2-3; 9 bases fit TRBD2. Trimming removed 3 bases from V and 5 bases from J; junction bases left unmatched: 10. Germline V gene sequence: CDR1 SGHNT, CDR2 YYREEE (reference sequence). There are 16 residues in the CDR3. CDR3: CASSSRLAGGIDTQYF. DNA of the CDR3: TGTGCCAGCAGCTCGCGACTGGCGGGGGGGATAGATACGCAGTATTTT.